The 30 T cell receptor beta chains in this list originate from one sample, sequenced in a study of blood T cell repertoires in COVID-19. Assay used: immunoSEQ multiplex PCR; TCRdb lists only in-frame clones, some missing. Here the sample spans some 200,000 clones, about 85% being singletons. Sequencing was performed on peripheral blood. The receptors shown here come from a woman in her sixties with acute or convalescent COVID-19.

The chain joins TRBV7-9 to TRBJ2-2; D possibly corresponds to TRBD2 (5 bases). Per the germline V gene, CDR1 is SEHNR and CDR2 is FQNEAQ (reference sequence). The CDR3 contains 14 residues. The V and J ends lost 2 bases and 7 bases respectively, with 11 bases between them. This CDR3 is CASSLWPAGGELFF. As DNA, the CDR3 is TGTGCCAGCAGCTTATGGCCGGCGGGCGGGGAGCTGTTTTTT.

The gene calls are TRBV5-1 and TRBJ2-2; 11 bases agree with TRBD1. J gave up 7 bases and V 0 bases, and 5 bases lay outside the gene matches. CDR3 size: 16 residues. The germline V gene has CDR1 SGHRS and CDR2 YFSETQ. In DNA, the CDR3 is TGCGCCAGCAGCTTGGACGGACAGGGGGCAGGCGGGGAGCTGTTTTTT. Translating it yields CASSLDGQGAGGELFF.

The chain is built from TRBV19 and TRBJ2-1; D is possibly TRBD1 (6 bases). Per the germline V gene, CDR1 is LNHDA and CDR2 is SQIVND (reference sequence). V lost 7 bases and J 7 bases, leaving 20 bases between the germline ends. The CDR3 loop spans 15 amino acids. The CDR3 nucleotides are TGTGCCAGTACCCCTTCTCCAGGGGCCGTTAATGAGCAGTTCTTC. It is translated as CASTPSPGAVNEQFF.

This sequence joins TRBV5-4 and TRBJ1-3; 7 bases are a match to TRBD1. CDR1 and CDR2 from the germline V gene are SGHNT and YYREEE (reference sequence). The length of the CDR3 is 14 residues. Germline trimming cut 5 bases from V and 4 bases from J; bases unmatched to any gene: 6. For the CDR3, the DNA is TGTGCCAGCAGAAAAACAGGGGCCGGAAACACCATATATTTT. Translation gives CASRKTGAGNTIYF.

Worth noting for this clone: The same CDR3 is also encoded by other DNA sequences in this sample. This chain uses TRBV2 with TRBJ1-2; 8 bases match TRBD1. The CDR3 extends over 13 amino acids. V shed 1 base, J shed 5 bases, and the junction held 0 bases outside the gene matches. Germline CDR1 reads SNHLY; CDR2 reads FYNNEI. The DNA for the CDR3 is TGTGCCAGCAGTGAAGGACAGGGGTATGGCTACACCTTC. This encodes CASSEGQGYGYTF.

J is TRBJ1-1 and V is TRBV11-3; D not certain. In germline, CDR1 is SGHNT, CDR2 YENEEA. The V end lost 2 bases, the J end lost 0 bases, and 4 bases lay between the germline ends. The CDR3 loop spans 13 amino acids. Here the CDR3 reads CASSLQMNTEAFF. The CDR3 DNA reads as TGTGCCAGCAGCTTACAGATGAACACTGAAGCTTTCTTT. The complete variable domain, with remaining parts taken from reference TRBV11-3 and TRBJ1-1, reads EAGVVQSPRYKIIEKKQPVAFWCNPISGHNTLYWYLQNLGQGPELLIRYENEEAVDDSQLPKDRFSAERLKGVDSTLKIQPAELGDSAVYLCASSLQMNTEAFFGQGTRLTVV.

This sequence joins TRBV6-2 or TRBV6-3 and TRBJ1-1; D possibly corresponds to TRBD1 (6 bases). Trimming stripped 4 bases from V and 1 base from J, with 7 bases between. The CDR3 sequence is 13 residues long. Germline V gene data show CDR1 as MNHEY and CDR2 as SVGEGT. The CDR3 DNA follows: TGTGCCAGCAGTTGGGGACAGAACACTGAAGCTTTCTTT. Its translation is CASSWGQNTEAFF.

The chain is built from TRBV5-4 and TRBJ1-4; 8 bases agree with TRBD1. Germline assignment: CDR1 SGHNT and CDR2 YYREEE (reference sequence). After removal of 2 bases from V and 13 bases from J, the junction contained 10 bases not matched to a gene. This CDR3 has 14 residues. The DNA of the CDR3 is TGTGCCAGCAGCTTTGGGACAGGAGCCACGGGACTGTTTTTT. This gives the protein CASSFGTGATGLFF.

CDR3 bases: TGTGCCAGCAGCCAGACAGGGGGCTCGGAGACCCAGTACTTC. It codes for CASSQTGGSETQYF. The genes are TRBV3-1 (or the pseudogene TRBV3-2) and TRBJ2-5, with 10 nucleotides matching TRBD1. The CDR3 length is 14 residues. The ends lost 3 bases at V and 5 bases at J; junction bases unmatched: 3. Germline V gives CDR1 LGHDT, CDR2 YNNKEL (reference sequence).

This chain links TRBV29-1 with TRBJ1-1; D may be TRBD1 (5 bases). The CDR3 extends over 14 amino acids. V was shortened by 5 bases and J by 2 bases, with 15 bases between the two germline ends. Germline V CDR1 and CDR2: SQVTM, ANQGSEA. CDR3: CSVWLHTGNTEAFF. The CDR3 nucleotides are TGCAGCGTTTGGCTTCATACAGGCAACACTGAAGCTTTCTTT.

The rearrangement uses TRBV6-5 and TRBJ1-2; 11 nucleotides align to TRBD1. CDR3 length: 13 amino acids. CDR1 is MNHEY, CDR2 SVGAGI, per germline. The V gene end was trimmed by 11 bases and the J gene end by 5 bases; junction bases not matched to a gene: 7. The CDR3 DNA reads TGTGCCGCAGGACAGGGGGCTGTTTATGGCTACACCTTC. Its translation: CAAGQGAVYGYTF.

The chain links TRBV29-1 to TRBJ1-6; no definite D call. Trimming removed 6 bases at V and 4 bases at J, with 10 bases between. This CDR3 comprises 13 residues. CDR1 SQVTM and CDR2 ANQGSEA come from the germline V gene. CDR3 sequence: CSVRPGYNSPLHF. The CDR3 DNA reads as TGCAGCGTGAGGCCCGGATATAATTCACCCCTCCACTTT.

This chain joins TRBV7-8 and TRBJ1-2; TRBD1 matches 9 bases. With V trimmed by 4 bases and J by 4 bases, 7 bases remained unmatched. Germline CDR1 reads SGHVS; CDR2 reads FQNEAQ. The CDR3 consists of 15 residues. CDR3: CASSSDRGRGYGYTF. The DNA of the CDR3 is TGTGCCAGCAGCTCGGACAGGGGTCGCGGCTATGGCTACACCTTC.

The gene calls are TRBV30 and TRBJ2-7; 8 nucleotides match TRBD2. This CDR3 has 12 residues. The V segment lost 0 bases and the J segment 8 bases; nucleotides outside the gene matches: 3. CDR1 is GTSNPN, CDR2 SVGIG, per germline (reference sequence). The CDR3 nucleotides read TGTGCCTGGAGTGTAGCGGGAGCAAAGCAGTACTTC. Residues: CAWSVAGAKQYF.

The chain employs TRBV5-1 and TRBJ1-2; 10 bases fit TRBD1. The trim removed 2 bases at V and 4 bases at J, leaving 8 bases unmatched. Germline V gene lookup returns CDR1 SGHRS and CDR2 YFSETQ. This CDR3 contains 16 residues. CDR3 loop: CASSLNLGTGAYGYTF. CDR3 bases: TGCGCCAGCAGCTTAAACCTAGGGACAGGGGCCTATGGCTACACCTTC.

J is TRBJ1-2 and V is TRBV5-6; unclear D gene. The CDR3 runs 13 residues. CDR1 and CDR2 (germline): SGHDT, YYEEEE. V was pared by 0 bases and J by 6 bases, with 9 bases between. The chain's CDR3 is CASSLDREHGYTF. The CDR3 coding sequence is TGTGCCAGCAGCTTGGACCGCGAGCATGGCTACACCTTC.

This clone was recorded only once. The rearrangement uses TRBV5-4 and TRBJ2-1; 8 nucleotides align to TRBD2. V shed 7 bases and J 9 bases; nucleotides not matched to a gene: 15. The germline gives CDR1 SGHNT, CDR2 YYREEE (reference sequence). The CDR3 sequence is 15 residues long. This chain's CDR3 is CASRDESGSLVEQFF. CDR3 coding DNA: TGTGCCAGCCGAGACGAGAGCGGGAGTCTTGTTGAGCAGTTCTTC.

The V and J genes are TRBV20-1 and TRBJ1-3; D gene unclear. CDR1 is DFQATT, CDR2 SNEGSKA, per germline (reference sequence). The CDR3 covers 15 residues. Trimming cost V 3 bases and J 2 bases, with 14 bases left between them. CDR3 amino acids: CSASRLNLPGNTIYF. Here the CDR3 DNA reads TGCAGTGCTAGTCGTCTTAACCTACCTGGAAACACCATATATTTT.

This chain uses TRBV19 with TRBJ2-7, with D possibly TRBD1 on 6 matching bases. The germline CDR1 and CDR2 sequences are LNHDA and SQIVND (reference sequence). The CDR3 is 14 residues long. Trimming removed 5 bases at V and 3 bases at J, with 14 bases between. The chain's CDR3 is CASSAGQRIYEQYF. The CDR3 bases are TGTGCCAGTAGTGCTGGACAGAGAATCTACGAGCAGTACTTC.

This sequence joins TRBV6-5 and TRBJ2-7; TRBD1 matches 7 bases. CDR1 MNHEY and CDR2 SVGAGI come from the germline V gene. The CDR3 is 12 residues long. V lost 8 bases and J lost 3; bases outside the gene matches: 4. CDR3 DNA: TGTGCCAGCGGAAGGGACAGCTACGAGCAGTACGTC. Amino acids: CASGRDSYEQYV.

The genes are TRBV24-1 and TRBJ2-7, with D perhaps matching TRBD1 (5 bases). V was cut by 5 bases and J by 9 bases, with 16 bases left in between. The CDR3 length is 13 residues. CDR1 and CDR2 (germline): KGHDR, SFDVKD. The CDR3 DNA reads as TGTGCCACCAGTGGGAAGAAGGGAAGGGGGCAGTACTTC. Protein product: CATSGKKGRGQYF.

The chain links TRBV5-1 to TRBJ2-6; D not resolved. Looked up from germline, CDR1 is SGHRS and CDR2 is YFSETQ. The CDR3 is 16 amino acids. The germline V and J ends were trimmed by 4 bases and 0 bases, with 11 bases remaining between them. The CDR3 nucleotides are TGCGCCAGCAGCAAGACACTTTTCTCTGGGGCCAACGTCCTGACTTTC. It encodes CASSKTLFSGANVLTF.

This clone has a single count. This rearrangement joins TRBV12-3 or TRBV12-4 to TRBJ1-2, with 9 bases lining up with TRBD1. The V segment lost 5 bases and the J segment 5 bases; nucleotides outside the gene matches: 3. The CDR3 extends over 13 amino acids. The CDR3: CASSPDRGYGYTF. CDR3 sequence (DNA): TGTGCCAGCAGTCCTGACAGGGGGTATGGCTACACCTTC.

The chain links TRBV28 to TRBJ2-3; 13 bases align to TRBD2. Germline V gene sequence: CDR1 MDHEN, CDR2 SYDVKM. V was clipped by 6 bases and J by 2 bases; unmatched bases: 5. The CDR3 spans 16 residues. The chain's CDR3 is CASRSGLAGTTDTQYF. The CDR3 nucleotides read TGTGCCAGCAGATCGGGACTAGCGGGAACCACAGATACGCAGTATTTT.

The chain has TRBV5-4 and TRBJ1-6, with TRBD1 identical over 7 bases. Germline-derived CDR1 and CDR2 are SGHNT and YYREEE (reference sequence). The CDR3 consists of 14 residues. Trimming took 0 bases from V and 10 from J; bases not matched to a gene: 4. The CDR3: CASSLEGAVSPLHF. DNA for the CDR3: TGTGCCAGCAGCTTGGAGGGGGCGGTGTCACCCCTCCACTTT.

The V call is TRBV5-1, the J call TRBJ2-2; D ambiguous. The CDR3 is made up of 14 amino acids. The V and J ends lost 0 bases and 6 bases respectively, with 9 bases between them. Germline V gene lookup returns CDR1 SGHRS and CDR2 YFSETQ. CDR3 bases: TGCGCCAGCAGCTTGGACAGAACGGCCGGGGAGCTGTTTTTT. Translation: CASSLDRTAGELFF.

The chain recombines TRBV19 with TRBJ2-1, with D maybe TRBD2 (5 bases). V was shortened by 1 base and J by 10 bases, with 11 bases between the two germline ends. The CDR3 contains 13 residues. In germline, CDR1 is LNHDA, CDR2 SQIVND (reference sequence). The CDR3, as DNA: TGTGCCAGTAGTATAGCCCTACTAGAAGAGCAGTTCTTC. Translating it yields CASSIALLEEQFF.

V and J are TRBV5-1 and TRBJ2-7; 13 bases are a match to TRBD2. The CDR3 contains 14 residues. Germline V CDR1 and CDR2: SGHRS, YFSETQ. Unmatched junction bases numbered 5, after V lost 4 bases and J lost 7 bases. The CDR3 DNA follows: TGCGCCAGCAGCATACGGACTAGCGGGAGTGAGCAGTACTTC. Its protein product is CASSIRTSGSEQYF.

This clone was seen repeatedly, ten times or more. CDR3 loop: CASSLFGLVMGPNTGELFF. The CDR3 region has the DNA TGTGCCAGCAGCTTATTCGGACTAGTAATGGGGCCGAACACCGGGGAGCTGTTTTTT. This sequence joins TRBV7-2 and TRBJ2-2, with 7 bases identical to TRBD2. Trimming cost V 2 bases and J 0 bases; bases outside gene matches: 12. This CDR3 is 19 amino acids long. Germline values: CDR1 SGHTA, CDR2 FQGNSA.

The CDR3 region has the DNA TGTGCCAGCAGCTTAGGAACAGGGGGTCCCTACGAGCAGTACTTC. It codes for CASSLGTGGPYEQYF. The chain links TRBV7-9 to TRBJ2-7; the match to TRBD1 covers 8 bases. Looked up from germline, CDR1 is SEHNR and CDR2 is FQNEAQ (reference sequence). There are 15 residues in the CDR3. Losses at the gene ends were 1 base for V and 2 bases for J; bases not matched to a gene: 4.